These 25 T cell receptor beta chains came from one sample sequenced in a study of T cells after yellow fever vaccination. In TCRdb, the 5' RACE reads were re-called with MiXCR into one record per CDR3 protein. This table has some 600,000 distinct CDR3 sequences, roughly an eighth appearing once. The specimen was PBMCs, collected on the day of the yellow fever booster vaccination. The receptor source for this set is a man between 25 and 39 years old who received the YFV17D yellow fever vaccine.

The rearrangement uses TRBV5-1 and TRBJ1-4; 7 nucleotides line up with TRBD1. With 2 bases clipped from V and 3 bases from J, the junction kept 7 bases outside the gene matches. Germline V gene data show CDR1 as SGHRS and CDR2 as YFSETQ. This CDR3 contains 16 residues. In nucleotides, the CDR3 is TGCGCCAGCAGCTTCGATCGACAGGGTCCTAATGAAAAACTGTTTTTT. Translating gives CASSFDRQGPNEKLFF.

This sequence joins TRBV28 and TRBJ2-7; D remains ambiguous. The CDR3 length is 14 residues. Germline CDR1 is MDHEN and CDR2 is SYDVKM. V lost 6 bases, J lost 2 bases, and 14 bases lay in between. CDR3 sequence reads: CASSARLATYEQYF. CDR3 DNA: TGTGCCAGCAGCGCCCGGTTGGCTACCTACGAGCAGTACTTC.

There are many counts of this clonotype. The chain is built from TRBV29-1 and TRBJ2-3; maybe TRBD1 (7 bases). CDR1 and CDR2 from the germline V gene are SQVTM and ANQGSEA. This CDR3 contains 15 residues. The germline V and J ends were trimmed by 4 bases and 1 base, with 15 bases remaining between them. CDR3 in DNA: TGCAGCGTTGCACAGGGGACTTCTCGCACAGATACGCAGTATTTT. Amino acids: CSVAQGTSRTDTQYF.

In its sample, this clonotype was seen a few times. The CDR3 region has the DNA TGTGCCAGCAGCCGCCAGACAGGGCTACAAGAGACCCAGTACTTC. Protein product: CASSRQTGLQETQYF. This chain links TRBV3-1 with TRBJ2-5; 7 bases fit TRBD1. The germline CDR1 and CDR2 sequences are LGHDT and YNNKEL (reference sequence). The junction had 7 bases not matched to a gene; V was cut back by 4 bases and J by 2 bases. This CDR3 is built from 15 residues.

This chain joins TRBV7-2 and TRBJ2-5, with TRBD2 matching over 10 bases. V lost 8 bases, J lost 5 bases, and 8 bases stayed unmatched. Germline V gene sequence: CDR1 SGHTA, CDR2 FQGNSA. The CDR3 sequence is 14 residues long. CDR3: CASGRSGRGETQYF. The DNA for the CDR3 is TGTGCCAGCGGCAGGAGCGGGAGGGGGGAGACCCAGTACTTC. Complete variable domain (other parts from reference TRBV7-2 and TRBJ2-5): GAGVSQSPSNKVTEKGKDVELRCDPISGHTALYWYRQSLGQGLEFLIYFQGNSAPDKSGLPSDRFSAERTGGSVSTLTIQRTQQEDSAVYLCASGRSGRGETQYFGPGTRLLVL.

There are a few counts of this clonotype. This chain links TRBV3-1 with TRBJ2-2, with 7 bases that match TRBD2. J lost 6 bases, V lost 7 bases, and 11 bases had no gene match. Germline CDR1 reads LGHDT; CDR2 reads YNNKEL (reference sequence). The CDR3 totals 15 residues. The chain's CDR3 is CASTPGGVASGELFF. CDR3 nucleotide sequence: TGTGCCAGCACCCCGGGGGGAGTGGCCTCCGGGGAGCTGTTTTTT.

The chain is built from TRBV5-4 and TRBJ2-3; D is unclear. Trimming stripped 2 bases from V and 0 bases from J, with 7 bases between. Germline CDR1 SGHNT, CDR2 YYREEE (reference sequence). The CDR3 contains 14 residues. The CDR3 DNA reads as TGTGCCAGCAGCTTCGTAACTAGCACAGATACGCAGTATTTT. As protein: CASSFVTSTDTQYF.

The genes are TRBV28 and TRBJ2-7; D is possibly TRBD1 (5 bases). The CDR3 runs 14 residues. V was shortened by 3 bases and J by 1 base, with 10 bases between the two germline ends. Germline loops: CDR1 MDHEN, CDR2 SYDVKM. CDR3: CASSFVGESYEQYF. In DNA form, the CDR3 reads TGTGCCAGCAGTTTTGTAGGGGAATCCTACGAGCAGTACTTC.

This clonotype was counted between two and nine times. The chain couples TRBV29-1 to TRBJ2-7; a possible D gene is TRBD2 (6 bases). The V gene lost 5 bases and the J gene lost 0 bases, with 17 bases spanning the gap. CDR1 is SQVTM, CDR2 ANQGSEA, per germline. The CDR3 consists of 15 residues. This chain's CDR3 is CSVYGGTEVSYEQYF. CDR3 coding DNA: TGCAGCGTTTATGGCGGGACCGAAGTCTCCTACGAGCAGTACTTC.

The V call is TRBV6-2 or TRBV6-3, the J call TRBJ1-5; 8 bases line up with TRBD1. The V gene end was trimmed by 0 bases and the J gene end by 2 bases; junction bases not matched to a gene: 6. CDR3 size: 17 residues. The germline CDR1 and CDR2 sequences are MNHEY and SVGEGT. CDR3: CASSYSITGQGNQPQHF. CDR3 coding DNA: TGTGCCAGCAGTTACTCGATCACGGGACAGGGCAATCAGCCCCAGCATTTT.

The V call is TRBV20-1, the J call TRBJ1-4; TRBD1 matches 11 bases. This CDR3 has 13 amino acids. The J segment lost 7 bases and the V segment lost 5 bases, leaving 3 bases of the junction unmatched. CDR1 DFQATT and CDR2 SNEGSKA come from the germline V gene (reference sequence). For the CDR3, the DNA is TGCAGTGCTCGGACAGGGGGCTTTGAAAAACTGTTTTTT. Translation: CSARTGGFEKLFF.

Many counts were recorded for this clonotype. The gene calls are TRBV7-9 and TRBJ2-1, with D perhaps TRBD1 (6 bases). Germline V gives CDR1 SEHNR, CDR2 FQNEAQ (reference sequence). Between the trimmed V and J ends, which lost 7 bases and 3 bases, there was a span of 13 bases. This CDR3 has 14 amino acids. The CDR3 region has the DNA TGTGCCAGCACGGGAACAGGGAACTACAATGAGCAGTTCTTC. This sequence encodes CASTGTGNYNEQFF.

The CDR3 protein is CASSLGSRTAIQPQYF. CDR3 nucleotides: TGTGCCAGCAGTTTGGGGTCCCGGACAGCTATCCAACCGCAGTACTTC. The J gene is TRBJ2-7, the V gene TRBV28; tentative D call: TRBD1 (6 bases). The CDR3 contains 16 residues. CDR1 MDHEN and CDR2 SYDVKM come from the germline V gene. V was cut by 3 bases and J by 9 bases, with 24 bases left in between. Combining the CDR3 with reference TRBV28 and TRBJ2-7 gives the whole variable domain DVKVTQSSRYLVKRTGEKVFLECVQDMDHENMFWYRQDPGLGLRLIYFSYDVKMKEKGDIPEGYSVSREKKERFSLILESASTNQTSMYLCASSLGSRTAIQPQYFGPGTRLTVT.

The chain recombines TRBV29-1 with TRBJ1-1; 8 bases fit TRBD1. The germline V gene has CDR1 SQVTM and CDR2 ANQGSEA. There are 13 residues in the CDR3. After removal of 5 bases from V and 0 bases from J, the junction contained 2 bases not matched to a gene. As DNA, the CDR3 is TGCAGCGTTTCGGACAGGGTGAACACTGAAGCTTTCTTT. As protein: CSVSDRVNTEAFF. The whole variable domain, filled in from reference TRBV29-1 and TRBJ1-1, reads SAVISQKPSRDICQRGTSLTIQCQVDSQVTMMFWYRQQPGQSLTLIATANQGSEATYESGFVIDKFPISRPNLTFSTLTVSNMSPEDSSIYLCSVSDRVNTEAFFGQGTRLTVV.

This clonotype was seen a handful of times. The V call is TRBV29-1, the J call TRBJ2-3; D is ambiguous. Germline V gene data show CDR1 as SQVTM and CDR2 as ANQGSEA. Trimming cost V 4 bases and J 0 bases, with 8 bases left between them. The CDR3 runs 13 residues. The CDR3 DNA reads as TGCAGCGTTGGATTCGGCAGCACAGATACGCAGTATTTT. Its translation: CSVGFGSTDTQYF.

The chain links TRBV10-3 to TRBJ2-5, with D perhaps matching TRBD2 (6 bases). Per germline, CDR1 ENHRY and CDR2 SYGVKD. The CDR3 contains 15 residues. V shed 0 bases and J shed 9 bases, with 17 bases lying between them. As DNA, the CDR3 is TGTGCCATCAGTGAGTCGAGGGACTCCGCTTCTTCCCAGTACTTC. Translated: CAISESRDSASSQYF.

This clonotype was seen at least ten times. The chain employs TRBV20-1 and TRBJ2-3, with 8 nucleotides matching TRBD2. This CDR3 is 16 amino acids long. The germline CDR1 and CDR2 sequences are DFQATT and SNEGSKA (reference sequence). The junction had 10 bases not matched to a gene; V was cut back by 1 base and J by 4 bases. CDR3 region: CSARVIYSGIADTQYF. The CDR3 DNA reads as TGCAGTGCTAGAGTAATATATAGCGGGATTGCAGATACGCAGTATTTT.

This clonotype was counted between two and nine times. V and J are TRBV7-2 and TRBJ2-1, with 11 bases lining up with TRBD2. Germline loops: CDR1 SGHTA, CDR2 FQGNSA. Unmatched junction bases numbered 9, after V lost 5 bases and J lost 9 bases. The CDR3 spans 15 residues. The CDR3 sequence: CASSRGTSGPGEQFF. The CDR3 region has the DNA TGTGCCAGCAGCCGGGGGACTAGCGGTCCTGGTGAGCAGTTCTTC.

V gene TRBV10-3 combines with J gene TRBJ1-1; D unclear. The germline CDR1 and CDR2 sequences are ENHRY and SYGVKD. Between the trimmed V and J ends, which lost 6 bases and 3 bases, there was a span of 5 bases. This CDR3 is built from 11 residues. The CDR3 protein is CAIRVDTEAFF. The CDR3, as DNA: TGTGCCATCAGAGTTGACACTGAAGCTTTCTTT.

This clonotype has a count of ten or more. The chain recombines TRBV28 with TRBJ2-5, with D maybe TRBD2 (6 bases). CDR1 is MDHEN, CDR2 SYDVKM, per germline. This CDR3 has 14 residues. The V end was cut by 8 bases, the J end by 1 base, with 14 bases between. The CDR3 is CASSPGGAQETQYF. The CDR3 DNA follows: TGTGCCAGCTCCCCCGGAGGGGCCCAAGAGACCCAGTACTTC.

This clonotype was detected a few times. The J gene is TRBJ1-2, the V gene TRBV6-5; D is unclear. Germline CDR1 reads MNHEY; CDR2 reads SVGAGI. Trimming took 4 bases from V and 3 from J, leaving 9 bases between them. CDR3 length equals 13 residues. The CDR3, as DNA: TGTGCCAGCAGTTGGGCCCCGCACTATGGCTACACCTTC. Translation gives CASSWAPHYGYTF.

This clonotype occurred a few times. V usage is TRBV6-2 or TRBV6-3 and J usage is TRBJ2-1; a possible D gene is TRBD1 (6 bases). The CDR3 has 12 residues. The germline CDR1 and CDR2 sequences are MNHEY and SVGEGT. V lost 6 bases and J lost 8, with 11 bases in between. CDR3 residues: CASRNRVDEQFF. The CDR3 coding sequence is TGTGCCAGCAGAAACAGGGTGGATGAGCAGTTCTTC.

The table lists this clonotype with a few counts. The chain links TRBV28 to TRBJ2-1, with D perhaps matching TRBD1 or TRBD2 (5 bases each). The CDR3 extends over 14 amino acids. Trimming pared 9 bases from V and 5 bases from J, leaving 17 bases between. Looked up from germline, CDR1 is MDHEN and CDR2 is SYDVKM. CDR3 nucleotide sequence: TGTGCCAGGACTAAGGGGTGTGCCGACAATGAGCAGTTCTTC. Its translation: CARTKGCADNEQFF.

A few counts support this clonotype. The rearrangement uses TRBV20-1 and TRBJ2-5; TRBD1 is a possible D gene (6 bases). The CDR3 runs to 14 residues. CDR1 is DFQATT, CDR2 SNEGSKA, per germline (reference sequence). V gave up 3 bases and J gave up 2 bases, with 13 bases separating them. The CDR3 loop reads CSASLGARQETQYF. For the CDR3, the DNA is TGCAGTGCTAGCTTGGGGGCTCGACAAGAGACCCAGTACTTC.

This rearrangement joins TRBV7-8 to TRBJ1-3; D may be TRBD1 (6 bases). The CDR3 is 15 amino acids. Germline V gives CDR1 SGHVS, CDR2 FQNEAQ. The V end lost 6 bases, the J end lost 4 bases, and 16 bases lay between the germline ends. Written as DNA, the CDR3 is TGTGCCAGCAGTACAAACAGGGTGCGGGGAAACACCATATATTTT. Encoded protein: CASSTNRVRGNTIYF. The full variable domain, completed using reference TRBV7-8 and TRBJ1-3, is GAGVSQSPRYKVAKRGQDVALRCDPISGHVSLFWYQQALGQGPEFLTYFQNEAQLDKSGLPSDRFFAERPEGSVSTLKIQRTQQEDSAVYLCASSTNRVRGNTIYFGEGSWLTVV.